This TCR beta chain was captured in a study of control samples from healthy donors and cancer patients. TCRdb keeps only in-frame clones here, not all; method: immunoSEQ multiplex PCR. The top ten hold 6% to 7% of the sample, which has 350,000 to 450,000 clones, approximately 90% seen once. CDR1 is SGHRS, CDR2 YFSETQ, per germline. The CDR3 loop spans 17 amino acids. V shed 4 bases and J 2 bases; nucleotides not matched to a gene: 10. Sequenced: PBMCs. The receptor was derived from a man in his forties with head and neck cancer. This chain connects TRBV5-1 to TRBJ2-3; 10 positions match TRBD2. The DNA of the CDR3 is TGCGCCAGCAGCCCGGAAGACGGACTAGCGGACACAGATACGCAGTATTTT. It encodes CASSPEDGLADTDTQYF.